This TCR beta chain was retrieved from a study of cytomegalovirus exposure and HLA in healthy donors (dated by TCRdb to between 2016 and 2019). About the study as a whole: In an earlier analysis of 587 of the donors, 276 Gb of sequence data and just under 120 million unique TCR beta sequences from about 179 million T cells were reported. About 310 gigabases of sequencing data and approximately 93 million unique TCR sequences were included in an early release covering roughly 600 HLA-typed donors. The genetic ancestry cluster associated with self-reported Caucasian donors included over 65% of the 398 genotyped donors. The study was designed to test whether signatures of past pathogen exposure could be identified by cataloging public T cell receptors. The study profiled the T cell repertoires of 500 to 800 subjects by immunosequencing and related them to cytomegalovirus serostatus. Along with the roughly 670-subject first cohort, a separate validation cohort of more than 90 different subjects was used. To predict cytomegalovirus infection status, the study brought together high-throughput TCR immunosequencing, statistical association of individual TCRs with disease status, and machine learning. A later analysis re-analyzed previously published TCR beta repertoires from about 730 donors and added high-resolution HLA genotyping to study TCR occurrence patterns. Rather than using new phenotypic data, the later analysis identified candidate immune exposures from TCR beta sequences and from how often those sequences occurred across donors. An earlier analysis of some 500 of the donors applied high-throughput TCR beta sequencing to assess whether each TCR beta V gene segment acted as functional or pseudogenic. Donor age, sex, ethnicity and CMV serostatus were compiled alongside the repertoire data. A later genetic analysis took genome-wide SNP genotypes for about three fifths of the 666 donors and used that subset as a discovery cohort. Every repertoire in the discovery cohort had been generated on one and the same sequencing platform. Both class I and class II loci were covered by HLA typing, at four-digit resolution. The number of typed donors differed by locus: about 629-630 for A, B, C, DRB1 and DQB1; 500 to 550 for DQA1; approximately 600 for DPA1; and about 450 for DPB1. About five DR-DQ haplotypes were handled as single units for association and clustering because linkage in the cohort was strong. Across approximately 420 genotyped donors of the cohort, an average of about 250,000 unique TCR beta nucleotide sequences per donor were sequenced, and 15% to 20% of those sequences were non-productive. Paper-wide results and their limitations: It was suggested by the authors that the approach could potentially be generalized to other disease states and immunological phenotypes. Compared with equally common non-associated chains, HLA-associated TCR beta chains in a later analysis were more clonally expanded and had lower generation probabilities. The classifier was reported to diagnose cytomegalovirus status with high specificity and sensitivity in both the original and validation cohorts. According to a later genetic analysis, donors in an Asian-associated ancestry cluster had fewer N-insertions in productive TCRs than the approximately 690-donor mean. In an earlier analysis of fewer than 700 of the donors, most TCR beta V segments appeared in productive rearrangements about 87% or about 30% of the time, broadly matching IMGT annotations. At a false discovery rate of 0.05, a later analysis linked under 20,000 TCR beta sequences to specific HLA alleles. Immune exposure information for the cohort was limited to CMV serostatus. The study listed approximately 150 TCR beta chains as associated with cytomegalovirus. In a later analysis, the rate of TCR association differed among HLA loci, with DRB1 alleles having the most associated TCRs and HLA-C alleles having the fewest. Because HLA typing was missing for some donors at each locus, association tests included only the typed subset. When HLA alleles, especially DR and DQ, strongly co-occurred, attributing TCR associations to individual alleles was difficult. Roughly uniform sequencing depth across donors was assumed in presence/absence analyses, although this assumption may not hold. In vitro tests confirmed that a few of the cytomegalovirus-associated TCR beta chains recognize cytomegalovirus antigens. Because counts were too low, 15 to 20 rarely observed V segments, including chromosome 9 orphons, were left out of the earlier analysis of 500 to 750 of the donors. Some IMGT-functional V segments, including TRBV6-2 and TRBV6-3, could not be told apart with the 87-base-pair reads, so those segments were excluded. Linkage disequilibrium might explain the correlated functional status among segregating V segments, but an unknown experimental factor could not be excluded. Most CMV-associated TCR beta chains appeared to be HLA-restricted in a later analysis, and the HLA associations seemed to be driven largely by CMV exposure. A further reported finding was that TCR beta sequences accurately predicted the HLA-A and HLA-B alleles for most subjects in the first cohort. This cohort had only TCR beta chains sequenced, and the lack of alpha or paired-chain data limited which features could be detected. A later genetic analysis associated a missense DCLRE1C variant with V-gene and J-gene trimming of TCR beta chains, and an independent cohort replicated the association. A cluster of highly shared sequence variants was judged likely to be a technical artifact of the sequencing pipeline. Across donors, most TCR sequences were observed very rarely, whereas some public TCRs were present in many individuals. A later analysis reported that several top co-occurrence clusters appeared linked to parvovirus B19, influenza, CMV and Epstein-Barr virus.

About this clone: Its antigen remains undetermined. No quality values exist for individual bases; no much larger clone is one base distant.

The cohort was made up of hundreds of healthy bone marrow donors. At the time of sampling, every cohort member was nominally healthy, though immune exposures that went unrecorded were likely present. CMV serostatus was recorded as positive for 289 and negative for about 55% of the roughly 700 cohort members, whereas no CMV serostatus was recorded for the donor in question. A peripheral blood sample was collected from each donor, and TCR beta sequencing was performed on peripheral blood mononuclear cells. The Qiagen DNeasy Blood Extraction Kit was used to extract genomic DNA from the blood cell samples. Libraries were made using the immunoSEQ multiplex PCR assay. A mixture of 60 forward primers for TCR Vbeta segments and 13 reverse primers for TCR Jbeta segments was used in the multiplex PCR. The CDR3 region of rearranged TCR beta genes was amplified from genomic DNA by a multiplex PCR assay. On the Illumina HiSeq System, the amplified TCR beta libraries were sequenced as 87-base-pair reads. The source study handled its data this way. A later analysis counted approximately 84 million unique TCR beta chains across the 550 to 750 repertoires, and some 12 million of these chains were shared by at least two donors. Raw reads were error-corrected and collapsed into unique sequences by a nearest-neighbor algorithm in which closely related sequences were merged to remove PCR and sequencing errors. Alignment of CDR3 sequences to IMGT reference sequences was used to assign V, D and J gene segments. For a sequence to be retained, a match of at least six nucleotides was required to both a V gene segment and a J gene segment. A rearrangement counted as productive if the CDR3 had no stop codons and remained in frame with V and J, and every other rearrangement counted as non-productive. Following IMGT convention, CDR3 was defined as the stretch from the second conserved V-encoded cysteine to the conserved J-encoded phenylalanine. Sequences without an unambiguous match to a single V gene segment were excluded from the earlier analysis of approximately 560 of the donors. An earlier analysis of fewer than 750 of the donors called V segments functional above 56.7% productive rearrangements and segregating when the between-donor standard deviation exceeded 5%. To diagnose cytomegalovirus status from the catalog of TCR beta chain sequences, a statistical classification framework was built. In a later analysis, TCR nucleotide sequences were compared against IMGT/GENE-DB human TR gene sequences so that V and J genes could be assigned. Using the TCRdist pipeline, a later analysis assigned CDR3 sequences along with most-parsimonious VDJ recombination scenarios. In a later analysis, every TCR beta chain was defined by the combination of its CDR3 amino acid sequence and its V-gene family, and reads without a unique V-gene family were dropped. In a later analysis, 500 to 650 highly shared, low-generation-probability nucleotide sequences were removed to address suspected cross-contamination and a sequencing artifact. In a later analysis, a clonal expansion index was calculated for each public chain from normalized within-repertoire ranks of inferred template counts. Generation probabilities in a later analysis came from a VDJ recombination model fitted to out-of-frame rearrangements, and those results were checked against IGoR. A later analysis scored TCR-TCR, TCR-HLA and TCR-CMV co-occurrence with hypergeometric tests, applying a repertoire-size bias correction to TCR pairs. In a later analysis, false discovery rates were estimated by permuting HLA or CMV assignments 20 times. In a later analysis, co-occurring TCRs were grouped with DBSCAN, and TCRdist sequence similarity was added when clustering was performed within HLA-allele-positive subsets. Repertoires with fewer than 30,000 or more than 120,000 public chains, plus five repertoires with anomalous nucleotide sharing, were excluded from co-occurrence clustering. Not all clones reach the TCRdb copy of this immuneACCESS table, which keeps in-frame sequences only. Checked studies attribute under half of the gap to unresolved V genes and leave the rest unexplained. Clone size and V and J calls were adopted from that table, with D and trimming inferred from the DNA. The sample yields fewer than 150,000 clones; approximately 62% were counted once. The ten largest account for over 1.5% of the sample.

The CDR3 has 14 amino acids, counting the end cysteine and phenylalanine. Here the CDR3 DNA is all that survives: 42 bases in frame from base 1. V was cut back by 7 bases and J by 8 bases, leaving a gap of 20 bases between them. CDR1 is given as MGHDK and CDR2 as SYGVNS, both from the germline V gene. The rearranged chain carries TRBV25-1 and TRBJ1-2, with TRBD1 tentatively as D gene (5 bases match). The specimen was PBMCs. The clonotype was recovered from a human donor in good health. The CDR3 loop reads CASTRDSPSGGYTF. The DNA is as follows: TGTGCCAGCACCCGAGACAGCCCGTCTGGGGGCTACACCTTC.